The 31 T cell receptor beta chains below were found in one sample sequenced in a study of cytomegalovirus exposure and HLA in healthy donors. Primers for the PCR totalled 60 Vbeta and 13 Jbeta. The method was immunoSEQ multiplex PCR; TCRdb's version includes in-frame clones alone and lacks a portion of them. Among 100,000 to 150,000 clones, approximately 81% were seen once, and the ten largest hold less than 0.75%. The sequenced sample consisted of PBMCs. These receptor sequences come from a man aged 18 to 29 in good health and CMV-seronegative.

This clone was counted a few times. The chain carries TRBV27 and TRBJ1-5; D remains unclear. V lost 2 bases to trimming and J lost 0 bases, with 5 bases between them. This CDR3 comprises 14 residues. Germline values: CDR1 MNHEY, CDR2 SMNVEV (reference sequence). This chain's CDR3 is CASSLGLSNQPQHF. The CDR3 DNA reads TGTGCCAGCAGTTTAGGACTTAGCAATCAGCCCCAGCATTTT.

The chain has TRBV29-1 and TRBJ2-2, with TRBD1 identical over 10 bases. The CDR3 runs 13 residues. In germline, CDR1 is SQVTM, CDR2 ANQGSEA. The J segment lost 5 bases and the V segment lost 7 bases, leaving 4 bases of the junction unmatched. CDR3 DNA: TGCAGCGGGAGACAGGGGGCAACCGGGGAGCTGTTTTTT. It encodes CSGRQGATGELFF.

This clone was seen more than once but under ten times. The genes are TRBV6-1 and TRBJ2-7; possible D gene TRBD2, 5 bases. The germline V gene has CDR1 MNHNS and CDR2 SASEGT. Trimming stripped 7 bases from V and 4 bases from J, with 14 bases between. This CDR3 region has 13 residues. The CDR3 sequence: CASTRRVQYEQYF. CDR3 nucleotides: TGTGCCAGCACCCGGCGGGTTCAGTACGAGCAGTACTTC.

The chain recombines TRBV13 with TRBJ2-5; TRBD2 matches at 13 bases. The J segment lost 2 bases and the V segment lost 5 bases, leaving 2 bases of the junction unmatched. The CDR3 has 15 residues. Germline values: CDR1 PRHDT, CDR2 FYEKMQ (reference sequence). The CDR3 DNA reads as TGTGCCAGCAGCAGGACTAGCGGGGGACAAGAGACCCAGTACTTC. Translation gives CASSRTSGGQETQYF. The full variable domain, with the rest looked up from reference TRBV13 and TRBJ2-5, is AAGVIQSPRHLIKEKRETATLKCYPIPRHDTVYWYQQGPGQDPQFLISFYEKMQSDKGSIPDRFSAQQFSDYHSELNMSSLELGDSALYFCASSRTSGGQETQYFGPGTRLLVL.

The chain recombines TRBV15 with TRBJ1-4, with 8 bases matching TRBD1. CDR1 and CDR2 from the germline V gene are LNHNV and YYDKDF (reference sequence). This CDR3 has 15 amino acids. Losses at the gene ends were 7 bases for V and 3 bases for J; bases not matched to a gene: 7. The CDR3 DNA sequence: TGTGCCACCATGCCAAACAGGGGGGCTAATGAAAAACTGTTTTTT. Translated, it gives CATMPNRGANEKLFF.

This clone is a singleton in its sample. This chain links TRBV5-1 with TRBJ1-2, with unresolved D. The CDR3 length is 14 residues. Per the germline V gene, CDR1 is SGHRS and CDR2 is YFSETQ. V was clipped by 0 bases and J by 6 bases, with 12 bases between them. The chain's CDR3 is CASSLEGISDGYTF. In nucleotides, the CDR3 is TGCGCCAGCAGCTTGGAAGGCATAAGCGATGGCTACACCTTC.

This clone has more than one count but fewer than ten. The chain has TRBV5-1 and TRBJ1-5; D remains unclear. This CDR3 spans 15 amino acids. Trimming stripped 6 bases from V and 1 base from J, with 14 bases between. Germline lookup yields CDR1 SGHRS and CDR2 YFSETQ. CDR3 bases: TGCGCCAGCATATCGGTACAGATGAGCAATCAGCCCCAGCATTTT. Its translation: CASISVQMSNQPQHF.

As to this clone: The junction shows a germline mismatch at one end, possibly a read error. The genes are TRBV10-3 and TRBJ1-5, with TRBD1 matching 9 bases. CDR1 and CDR2 from the germline V gene are ENHRY and SYGVKD. The CDR3 contains 15 residues. The CDR3 sequence: CAIRQGANSNQPRHF. The CDR3 DNA reads as TGTGCCATCAGACAGGGGGCTAATAGCAATCAGCCCCGGCATTTT.

The chain is built from TRBV6-1 and TRBJ2-5, with D possibly TRBD2 on 6 matching bases. The germline gives CDR1 MNHNS, CDR2 SASEGT. The CDR3 contains 13 residues. V lost 11 bases, J lost 7 bases, and 20 bases lay in between. CDR3 amino acids: CAVKQRAWGTQYF. CDR3 nucleotides: TGTGCCGTCAAGCAGCGGGCCTGGGGGACCCAGTACTTC.

This clone showed up just a few times. The CDR3 protein is CASRREQAGRDTQYF. The CDR3 DNA reads as TGTGCCAGCAGAAGGGAGCAGGCAGGGAGGGATACGCAGTATTTT. The V and J genes are TRBV5-4 and TRBJ2-3; D possibly corresponds to TRBD2 (6 bases). Germline lookup yields CDR1 SGHNT and CDR2 YYREEE (reference sequence). The CDR3 totals 15 residues. V was clipped by 5 bases and J by 6 bases, with 19 bases between them. Full variable domain (outside the CDR3, taken from reference TRBV5-4 and TRBJ2-3): ETGVTQSPTHLIKTRGQQVTLRCSSQSGHNTVSWYQQALGQGPQFIFQYYREEENGRGNFPPRFSGLQFPNYSSELNVNALELDDSALYLCASRREQAGRDTQYFGPGTRLTVL.

This clone appeared once. The V and J genes are TRBV5-1 and TRBJ2-2; 14 bases are a match to TRBD2. The ends lost 0 bases at V and 6 bases at J; junction bases unmatched: 7. The CDR3 loop spans 18 amino acids. Germline-derived CDR1 and CDR2 are SGHRS and YFSETQ. The chain's CDR3 is CASSLAKTSGGASGELFF. CDR3 coding DNA: TGCGCCAGCAGCTTGGCGAAGACTAGCGGGGGGGCCTCCGGGGAGCTGTTTTTT.

This clone was observed a few times. The rearrangement uses TRBV9 and TRBJ1-5, with D tentatively TRBD1 (6 bases). Germline lookup yields CDR1 SGDLS and CDR2 YYNGEE. Trimming cost V 3 bases and J 2 bases, with 6 bases left between them. The CDR3 is made up of 13 amino acids. CDR3 nucleotide sequence: TGTGCCAGCAGCGGACAGGGCAATCAGCCCCAGCATTTT. Its translation is CASSGQGNQPQHF.

The chain has TRBV20-1 and TRBJ2-1; D is ambiguous. The CDR3 is 10 residues long. Germline V gives CDR1 DFQATT, CDR2 SNEGSKA (reference sequence). Deletions cut 6 bases from V and 6 bases from J, with 6 bases between. CDR3 region: CSAFSNEQFF. DNA for the CDR3: TGCAGTGCCTTTTCCAATGAGCAGTTCTTC.

With respect to this clone: Within the sample, other DNA sequences also encode this same CDR3. The chain employs TRBV5-6 and TRBJ2-7; TRBD2 might be the D (6 bases). There are 13 residues in the CDR3. V was pared by 2 bases and J by 2 bases, with 8 bases between. Germline CDR1 and CDR2: SGHDT and YYEEEE. The CDR3 loop reads CASSFRGTYEQYF. CDR3 coding DNA: TGTGCCAGCAGCTTCCGGGGGACCTACGAGCAGTACTTC.

This rearrangement joins TRBV15 to TRBJ2-3; the D is unclear. The CDR3 is 14 amino acids. Germline CDR1 LNHNV, CDR2 YYDKDF (reference sequence). V was trimmed by 5 bases and J by 6 bases, leaving 15 bases between them. CDR3 nucleotide sequence: TGTGCCACCAGCTTCAGCACTAATCGGGATACGCAGTATTTT. It specifies CATSFSTNRDTQYF.

The CDR3 DNA follows: TGCGCCAGCAGCCAAGCGCAGGGCGAAAAACTGTTTTTT. Its protein is CASSQAQGEKLFF. V gene TRBV4-3 combines with J gene TRBJ1-4, with TRBD1 as a possible D gene (5 bases). V lost 1 base, J lost 8 bases, and 8 bases lay in between. The CDR3 is 13 amino acids. CDR1 LGHNA and CDR2 YSLEER come from the germline V gene.

V gene TRBV14 combines with J gene TRBJ2-7, with 10 bases identical to TRBD1. Germline V gene lookup returns CDR1 SGHDN and CDR2 FVKESK. This CDR3 has 15 residues. Trimming took 1 base from V and 3 from J; bases not matched to a gene: 3. CDR3 in amino acids: CASSQAGQGFYEQYF. The CDR3 region has the DNA TGTGCCAGCAGCCAAGCGGGACAGGGGTTCTACGAGCAGTACTTC.

This clone has just a few counts. V gene TRBV9 combines with J gene TRBJ1-1; possible D gene TRBD1, 6 bases. Per the germline V gene, CDR1 is SGDLS and CDR2 is YYNGEE. CDR3 length equals 15 residues. V lost 4 bases to trimming and J lost 1 base, with 14 bases between them. DNA for the CDR3: TGTGCCAGCAGCACAGGGTCTTTGGGGAACACTGAAGCTTTCTTT. Its protein product is CASSTGSLGNTEAFF.

The sample holds a few counts of this clone. This chain uses TRBV2 with TRBJ2-7, with TRBD1 identical over 9 bases. Per the germline V gene, CDR1 is SNHLY and CDR2 is FYNNEI. CDR3 length: 15 residues. With V trimmed by 6 bases and J by 6 bases, 12 bases remained unmatched. CDR3 sequence reads: CASSRGTGWGREQYF. CDR3 in DNA: TGTGCCAGCAGCCGGGGGACAGGGTGGGGGCGCGAGCAGTACTTC.

This clone showed up just a few times. The V call is TRBV9, the J call TRBJ2-3; D remains ambiguous. Trimming pared 0 bases from V and 4 bases from J, leaving 3 bases between. Germline V lookup: CDR1 SGDLS, CDR2 YYNGEE. The CDR3 runs to 12 residues. The CDR3 DNA is TGTGCCAGCAGCGTAGTAGCAGATACGCAGTATTTT. This gives the protein CASSVVADTQYF.

The V call is TRBV7-9, the J call TRBJ1-1; D is undetermined. V gave up 6 bases and J gave up 2 bases, with 10 bases separating them. CDR1 is SEHNR, CDR2 FQNEAQ, per germline (reference sequence). This CDR3 spans 13 amino acids. The CDR3 protein is CASRADKNTEAFF. For the CDR3, the DNA is TGTGCCAGCAGAGCCGACAAAAACACTGAAGCTTTCTTT.

The genes are TRBV28 and TRBJ1-2, with 7 bases that match TRBD1. V was clipped by 4 bases and J by 4 bases; unmatched bases: 9. Germline V gene data show CDR1 as MDHEN and CDR2 as SYDVKM. This CDR3 is built from 15 residues. In DNA form, the CDR3 reads TGTGCCAGCAGTTATAGAAAGGGGGCTGGCTATGGCTACACCTTC. It translates to CASSYRKGAGYGYTF.

V and J are TRBV9 and TRBJ1-1; 9 bases are shared with TRBD1. CDR3 length equals 16 residues. The V gene end was trimmed by 1 base and the J gene end by 2 bases; junction bases not matched to a gene: 6. Germline V lookup: CDR1 SGDLS, CDR2 YYNGEE. The CDR3 is CASSVSRDRANTEAFF. As DNA, the CDR3 is TGTGCCAGCAGCGTATCTCGGGACAGGGCCAACACTGAAGCTTTCTTT.

This rearrangement joins TRBV5-6 to TRBJ2-2; the D gene is possibly TRBD2 (7 bases). The V end was cut by 6 bases, the J end by 6 bases, with 24 bases between. Germline CDR1 reads SGHDT; CDR2 reads YYEEEE. This CDR3 spans 17 amino acids. The CDR3 is CASNLLGGTKVAGELFF. The CDR3 DNA follows: TGTGCCAGCAATCTCCTGGGGGGGACAAAGGTTGCCGGGGAGCTGTTTTTT.

This clone was seen a handful of times. The chain combines TRBV5-6 with TRBJ1-1; 9 nucleotides line up with TRBD1. This CDR3 has 16 residues. J gave up 0 bases and V 4 bases, and 7 bases lay outside the gene matches. The germline V gene has CDR1 SGHDT and CDR2 YYEEEE. CDR3: CASSPGTGLLNTEAFF. The CDR3 nucleotides read TGTGCCAGCAGCCCCGGGACAGGGCTTTTGAACACTGAAGCTTTCTTT.

In its sample, this clone was seen once. The chain couples TRBV13 to TRBJ2-5, with D tentatively TRBD1 (6 bases). With 5 bases removed from V and 0 bases from J, the gap between germline ends came to 13 bases. CDR1 is PRHDT, CDR2 FYEKMQ, per germline (reference sequence). The CDR3 extends over 15 amino acids. DNA for the CDR3: TGTGCCAGCAGCGATCGACAGGTTAACCAAGAGACCCAGTACTTC. It specifies CASSDRQVNQETQYF.

The V and J genes are TRBV6-1 and TRBJ1-1, with TRBD1 as a possible D gene (6 bases). Trimming shortened V by 4 bases and J by 1 base, and 16 bases separated the two germline ends. Germline V gene lookup returns CDR1 MNHNS and CDR2 SASEGT. The length of the CDR3 is 16 residues. CDR3 nucleotides: TGTGCCAGCAGTGCCCGCGGGGGGCTAAGGAACACTGAAGCTTTCTTT. Protein sequence: CASSARGGLRNTEAFF.

The chain employs TRBV2 and TRBJ2-5; TRBD2 agrees at 10 bases. V lost 3 bases to trimming and J lost 5 bases; unmatched junction nucleotides: 6. The CDR3 is 15 residues long. In germline, CDR1 is SNHLY, CDR2 FYNNEI. The CDR3 DNA reads as TGTGCCAGCAGTGAGGATCTAGCGGGGGTCGAGACCCAGTACTTC. Translation: CASSEDLAGVETQYF. Filled out from reference TRBV2 and TRBJ2-5, the complete variable domain reads EPEVTQTPSHQVTQMGQEVILRCVPISNHLYFYWYRQILGQKVEFLVSFYNNEISEKSEIFDDQFSVERPDGSNFTLKIRSTKLEDSAMYFCASSEDLAGVETQYFGPGTRLLVL.

This sequence joins TRBV7-3 and TRBJ2-1; TRBD1 matches 8 bases. This CDR3 has 14 amino acids. Unmatched junction bases numbered 8, after V lost 5 bases and J lost 8 bases. CDR1 and CDR2 (germline): SGHTA, FQGTGA. This CDR3 reads CASSPDRASHEQFF. In DNA form, the CDR3 reads TGTGCCAGCAGCCCGGACAGGGCCTCCCATGAGCAGTTCTTC.

This clone appeared once. The V call is TRBV2, the J call TRBJ2-7, with a tentative D call TRBD2 (5 bases). CDR1 and CDR2 from the germline V gene are SNHLY and FYNNEI. V was clipped by 4 bases and J by 3 bases, with 13 bases between them. CDR3 length: 14 amino acids. The CDR3 protein is CASSATGSSYEQYF. CDR3 nucleotide sequence: TGTGCCAGCAGTGCAACGGGGAGTAGCTACGAGCAGTACTTC.

V usage is TRBV10-1 and J usage is TRBJ2-2; 10 positions match TRBD2. V lost 5 bases, J lost 6 bases, and 0 bases stayed unmatched. Germline V gene lookup returns CDR1 WNHNN and CDR2 SYGVQD (reference sequence). The CDR3 length is 13 residues. The CDR3 protein is CASSTSGAGELFF. The CDR3 DNA sequence: TGCGCCAGCAGTACTAGCGGGGCCGGGGAGCTGTTTTTT.